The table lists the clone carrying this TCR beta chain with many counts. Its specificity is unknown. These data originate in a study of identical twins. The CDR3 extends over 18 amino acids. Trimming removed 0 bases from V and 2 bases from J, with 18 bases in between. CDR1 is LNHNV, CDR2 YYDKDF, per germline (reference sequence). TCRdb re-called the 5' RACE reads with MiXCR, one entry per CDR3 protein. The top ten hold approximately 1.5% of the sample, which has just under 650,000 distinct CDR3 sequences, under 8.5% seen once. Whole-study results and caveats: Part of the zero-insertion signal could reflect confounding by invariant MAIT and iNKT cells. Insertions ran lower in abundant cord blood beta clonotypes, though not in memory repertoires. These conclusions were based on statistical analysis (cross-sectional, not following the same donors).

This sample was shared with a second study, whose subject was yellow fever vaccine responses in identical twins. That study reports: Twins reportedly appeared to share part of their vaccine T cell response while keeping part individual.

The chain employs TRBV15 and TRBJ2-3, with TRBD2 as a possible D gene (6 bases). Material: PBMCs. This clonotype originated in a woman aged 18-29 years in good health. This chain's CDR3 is CATSRDLFPAGSTDTQYF. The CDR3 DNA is TGTGCCACCAGCAGAGATCTGTTTCCGGCGGGGTCCACAGATACGCAGTATTTT.